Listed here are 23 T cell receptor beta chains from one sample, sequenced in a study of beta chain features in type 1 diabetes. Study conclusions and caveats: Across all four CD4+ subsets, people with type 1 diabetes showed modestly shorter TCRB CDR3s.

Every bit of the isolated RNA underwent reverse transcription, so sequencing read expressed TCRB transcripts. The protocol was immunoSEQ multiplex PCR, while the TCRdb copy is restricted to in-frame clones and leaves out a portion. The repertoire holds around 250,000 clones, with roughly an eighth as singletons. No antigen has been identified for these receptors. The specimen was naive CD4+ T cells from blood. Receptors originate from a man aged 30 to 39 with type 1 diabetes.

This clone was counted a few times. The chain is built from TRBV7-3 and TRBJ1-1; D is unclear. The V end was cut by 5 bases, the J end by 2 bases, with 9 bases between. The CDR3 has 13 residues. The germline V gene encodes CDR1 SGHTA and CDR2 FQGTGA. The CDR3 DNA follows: TGTGCCAGCAGCCCTCGGAGTAACACTGAAGCTTTCTTT. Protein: CASSPRSNTEAFF.

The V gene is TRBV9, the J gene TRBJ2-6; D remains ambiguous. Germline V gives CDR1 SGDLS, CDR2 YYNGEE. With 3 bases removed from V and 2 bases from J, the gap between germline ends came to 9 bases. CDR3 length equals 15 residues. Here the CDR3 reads CASSALPTGANVLTF. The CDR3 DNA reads TGTGCCAGCAGCGCACTACCTACTGGGGCCAACGTCCTGACTTTC.

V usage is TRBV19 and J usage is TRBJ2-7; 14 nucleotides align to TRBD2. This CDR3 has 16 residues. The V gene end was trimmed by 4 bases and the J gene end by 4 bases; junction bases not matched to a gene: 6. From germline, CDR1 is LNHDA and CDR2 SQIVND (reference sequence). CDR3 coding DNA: TGTGCCAGTAGTAAAACCGGGACTAGCGGGAGTTACGAGCAGTACTTC. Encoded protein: CASSKTGTSGSYEQYF.

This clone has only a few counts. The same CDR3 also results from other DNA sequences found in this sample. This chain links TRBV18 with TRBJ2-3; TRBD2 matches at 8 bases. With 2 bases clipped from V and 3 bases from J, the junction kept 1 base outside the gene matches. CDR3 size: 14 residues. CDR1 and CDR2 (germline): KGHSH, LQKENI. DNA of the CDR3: TGTGCCAGCTCACCAGGACTAGCAACAGATACGCAGTATTTT. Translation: CASSPGLATDTQYF.

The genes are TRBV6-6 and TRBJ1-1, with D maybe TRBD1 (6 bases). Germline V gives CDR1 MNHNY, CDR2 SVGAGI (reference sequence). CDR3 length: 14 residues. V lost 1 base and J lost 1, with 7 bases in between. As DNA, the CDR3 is TGTGCCAGCAGTTACTTGGACAGGAACACTGAAGCTTTCTTT. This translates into CASSYLDRNTEAFF.

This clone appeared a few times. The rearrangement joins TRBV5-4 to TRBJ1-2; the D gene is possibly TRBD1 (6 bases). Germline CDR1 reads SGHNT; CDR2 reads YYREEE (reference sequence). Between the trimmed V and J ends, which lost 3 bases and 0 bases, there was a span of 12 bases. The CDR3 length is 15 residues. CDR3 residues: CASSSGQTANYGYTF. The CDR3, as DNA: TGTGCCAGCAGCTCTGGACAGACCGCTAACTATGGCTACACCTTC.

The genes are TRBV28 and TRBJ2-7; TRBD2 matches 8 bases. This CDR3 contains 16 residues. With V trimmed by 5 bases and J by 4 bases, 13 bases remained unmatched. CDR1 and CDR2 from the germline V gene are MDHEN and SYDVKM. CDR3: CASSLRRTSMVYEQYF. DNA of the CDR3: TGTGCCAGCAGTCTACGCCGGACTAGCATGGTATACGAGCAGTACTTC.

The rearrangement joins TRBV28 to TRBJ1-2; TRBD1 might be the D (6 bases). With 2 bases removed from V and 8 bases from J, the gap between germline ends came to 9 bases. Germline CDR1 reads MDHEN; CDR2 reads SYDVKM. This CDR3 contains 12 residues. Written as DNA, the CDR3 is TGTGCCAGCAGTTTAGGGACATCGGGCTACACCTTC. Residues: CASSLGTSGYTF.

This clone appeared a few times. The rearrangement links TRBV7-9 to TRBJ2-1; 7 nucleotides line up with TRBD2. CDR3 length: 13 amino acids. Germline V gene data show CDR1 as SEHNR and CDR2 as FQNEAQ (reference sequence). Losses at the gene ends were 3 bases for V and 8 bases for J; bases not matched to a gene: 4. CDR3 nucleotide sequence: TGTGCCAGCAGCTTCGCGGGGGTCGATGAGCAGTTCTTC. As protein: CASSFAGVDEQFF.

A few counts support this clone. CDR3 region: CASSSLTGAIEQYF. CDR3 in DNA: TGTGCCAGCAGCTCCTTGACGGGAGCGATCGAGCAGTACTTC. The rearrangement uses TRBV7-2 and TRBJ2-7; TRBD2 is a possible D gene (6 bases). Trimming pared 4 bases from V and 6 bases from J, leaving 16 bases between. The CDR3 covers 14 residues. The germline gives CDR1 SGHTA, CDR2 FQGNSA.

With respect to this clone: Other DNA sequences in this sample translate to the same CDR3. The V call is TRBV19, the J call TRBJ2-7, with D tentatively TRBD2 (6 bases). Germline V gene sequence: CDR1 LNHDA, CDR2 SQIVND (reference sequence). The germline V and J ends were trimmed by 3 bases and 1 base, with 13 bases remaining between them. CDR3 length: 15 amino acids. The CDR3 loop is CASSMGQGGSYEQYF. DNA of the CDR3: TGTGCCAGTAGTATGGGCCAGGGAGGATCCTACGAGCAGTACTTC.

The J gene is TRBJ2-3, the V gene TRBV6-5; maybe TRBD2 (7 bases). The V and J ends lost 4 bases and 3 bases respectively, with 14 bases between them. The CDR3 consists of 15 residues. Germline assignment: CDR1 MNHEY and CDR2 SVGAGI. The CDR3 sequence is CASSSGGLSTDTQYF. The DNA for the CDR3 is TGTGCCAGCAGTTCCGGGGGGCTCAGTACAGATACGCAGTATTTT.

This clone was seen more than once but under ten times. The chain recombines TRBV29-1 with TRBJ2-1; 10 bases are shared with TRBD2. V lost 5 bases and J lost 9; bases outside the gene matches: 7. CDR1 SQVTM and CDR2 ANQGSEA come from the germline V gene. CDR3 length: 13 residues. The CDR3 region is CSVRTSGGGEQFF. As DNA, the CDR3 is TGCAGCGTTAGGACTAGCGGTGGCGGTGAGCAGTTCTTC.

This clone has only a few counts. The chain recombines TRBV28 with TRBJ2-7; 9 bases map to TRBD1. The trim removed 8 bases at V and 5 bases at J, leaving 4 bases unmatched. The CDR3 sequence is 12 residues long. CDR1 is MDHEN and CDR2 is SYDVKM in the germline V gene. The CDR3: CASRTGAHEQYF. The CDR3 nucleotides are TGTGCCAGCCGGACAGGGGCCCACGAGCAGTACTTC.

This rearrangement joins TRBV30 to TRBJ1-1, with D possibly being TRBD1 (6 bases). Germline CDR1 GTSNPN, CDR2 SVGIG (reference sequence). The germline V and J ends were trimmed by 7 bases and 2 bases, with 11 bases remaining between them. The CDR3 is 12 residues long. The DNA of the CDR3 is TGTGCCTTCGACAGGATAAACACTGAAGCTTTCTTT. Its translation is CAFDRINTEAFF.

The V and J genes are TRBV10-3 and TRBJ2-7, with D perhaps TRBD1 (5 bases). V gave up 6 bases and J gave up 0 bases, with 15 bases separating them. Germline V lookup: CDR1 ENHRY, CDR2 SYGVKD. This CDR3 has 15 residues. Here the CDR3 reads CAISLGQPGSYEQYF. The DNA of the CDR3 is TGTGCCATCAGCCTCGGACAACCTGGCTCCTACGAGCAGTACTTC.

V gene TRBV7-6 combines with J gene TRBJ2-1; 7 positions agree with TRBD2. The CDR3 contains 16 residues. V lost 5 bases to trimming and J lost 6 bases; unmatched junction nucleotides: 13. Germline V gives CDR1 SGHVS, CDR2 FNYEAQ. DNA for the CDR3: TGTGCCAGCAGCCCAAGAGGGAGGGCCAATAGCAATGAGCAGTTCTTC. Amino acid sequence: CASSPRGRANSNEQFF.

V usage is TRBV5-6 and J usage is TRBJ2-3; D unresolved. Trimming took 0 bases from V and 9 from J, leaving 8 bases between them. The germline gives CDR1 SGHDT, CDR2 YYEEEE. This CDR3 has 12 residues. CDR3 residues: CASSLDYGTQYF. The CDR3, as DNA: TGTGCCAGCAGCTTGGACTATGGCACGCAGTATTTT.

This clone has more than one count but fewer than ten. The CDR3 loop is CASSSPGTSGRWYF. CDR3 nucleotide sequence: TGCGCCAGCAGCTCCCCAGGGACTAGCGGGAGGTGGTACTTC. The J gene is TRBJ2-7, the V gene TRBV5-1; TRBD2 agrees at 15 bases. Germline V CDR1 and CDR2: SGHRS, YFSETQ. The CDR3 is made up of 14 amino acids. J was trimmed by 12 bases and V by 3 bases; bases with no gene match: 7.

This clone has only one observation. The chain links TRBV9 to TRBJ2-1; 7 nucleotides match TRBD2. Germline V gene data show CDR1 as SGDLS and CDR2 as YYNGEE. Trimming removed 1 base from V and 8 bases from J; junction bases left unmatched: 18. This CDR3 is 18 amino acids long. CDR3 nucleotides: TGTGCCAGCAGCGTATCGTTTAGGGAGGGCCTCATCACGGATGAGCAGTTCTTC. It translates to CASSVSFREGLITDEQFF.

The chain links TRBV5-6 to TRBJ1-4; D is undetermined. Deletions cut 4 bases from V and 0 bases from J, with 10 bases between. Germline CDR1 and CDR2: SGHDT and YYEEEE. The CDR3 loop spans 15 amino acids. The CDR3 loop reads CASSSRQATNEKLFF. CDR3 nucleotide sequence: TGTGCCAGCAGCAGCCGACAAGCAACTAATGAAAAACTGTTTTTT.

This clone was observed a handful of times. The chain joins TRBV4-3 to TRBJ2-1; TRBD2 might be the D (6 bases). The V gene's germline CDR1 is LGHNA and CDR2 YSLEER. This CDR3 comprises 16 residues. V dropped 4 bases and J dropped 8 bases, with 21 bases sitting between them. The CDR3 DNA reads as TGCGCCAGCAGCCGCGGGGCAAGGGTACGGACCCATGAGCAGTTCTTC. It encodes CASSRGARVRTHEQFF.

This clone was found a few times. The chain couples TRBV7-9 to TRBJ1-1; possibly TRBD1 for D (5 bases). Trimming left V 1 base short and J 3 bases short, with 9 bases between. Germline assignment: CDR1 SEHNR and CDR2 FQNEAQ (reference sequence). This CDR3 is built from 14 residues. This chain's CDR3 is CASSLGGIDTEAFF. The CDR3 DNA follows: TGTGCCAGCAGCTTAGGGGGCATCGACACTGAAGCTTTCTTT.